Sequencing of this TCR beta chain was carried out in a study of T cells in Graves' hyperthyroidism and ophthalmopathy. Regarding the study as a whole: Expanded thyroid clonotypes (above 0.001) were mostly also found in blood. Ophthalmopathy was model-predicted a median 6.5 months pre-onset.

CDR1 and CDR2 (germline): SGHTA, FQGNSA. Trimming at V came to 3 bases and at J to 2 bases, leaving 2 bases not matched to a gene. This CDR3 comprises 15 residues. Amplification yielded TCR beta CDR3 regions, with RNA transcripts as the source. RT-PCR in the first round (using the HTBI primer set) targeted the TCR CDR3. In TCRdb, the multiplex PCR reads were re-called with MiXCR into one record per CDR3 protein. Here the sample spans 530,000 or so distinct CDR3 sequences, roughly a sixth being singletons. At least ten counts were recorded for this clonotype. Its antigen is undetermined. The receptor's source is a woman younger than 30 with Graves' ophthalmopathy. Sample: blood. The rearrangement uses TRBV7-2 and TRBJ2-3, with TRBD1 identical over 10 bases. Written as DNA, the CDR3 is TGTGCCAGCAGCTTGACAGGGGGCTTCACAGATACGCAGTATTTT. This codes for CASSLTGGFTDTQYF.